These 21 T cell receptor beta chains share one sample of origin, sequenced in a study of blood T cell repertoires in COVID-19. Profiled with immunoSEQ multiplex PCR; TCRdb holds only in-frame clones, not every one. Among about 200,000 clones listed, more than 75% were seen once. Material: PBMCs or T cells enriched from blood (not recorded which). The origin of the receptors is a man aged 40-55 years with acute COVID-19.

This clone was recorded once. The rearrangement links TRBV4-2 to TRBJ2-2; D ambiguous. In germline, CDR1 is LGHNA, CDR2 YNFKEQ. CDR3 size: 15 residues. The V end lost 3 bases, the J end lost 6 bases, and 14 bases lay between the germline ends. The CDR3 region is CASSQHGSDPGELFF. The CDR3 DNA follows: TGTGCCAGCAGCCAGCACGGGTCCGACCCCGGGGAGCTGTTTTTT.

The rearrangement uses TRBV5-1 and TRBJ1-5, with D perhaps matching TRBD1 (5 bases). The CDR3 has 15 amino acids. The V gene lost 4 bases and the J gene lost 8 bases, with 19 bases spanning the gap. Germline V lookup: CDR1 SGHRS, CDR2 YFSETQ. The DNA of the CDR3 is TGCGCCAGCAGCCCACGAGGGGCAGGGAGGGAGCCCCAGCATTTT. Protein sequence: CASSPRGAGREPQHF.

The chain couples TRBV28 to TRBJ1-4, with D possibly TRBD1 on 6 matching bases. Germline V gives CDR1 MDHEN, CDR2 SYDVKM. V was cut by 5 bases and J by 5 bases, with 6 bases left in between. There are 12 residues in the CDR3. For the CDR3, the DNA is TGTGCCAGCAGTACAGGGAATGAAAAACTGTTTTTT. It codes for CASSTGNEKLFF.

The chain has TRBV7-8 and TRBJ2-3; possibly TRBD2 for D (5 bases). Per the germline V gene, CDR1 is SGHVS and CDR2 is FQNEAQ. The CDR3 runs to 15 residues. Trimming left V 5 bases short and J 0 bases short, with 12 bases between. The CDR3 region has the DNA TGTGCCAGCAGCCCGATGGGGAGTAGCACAGATACGCAGTATTTT. Its protein is CASSPMGSSTDTQYF. Full variable domain (missing parts from reference TRBV7-8 and TRBJ2-3): GAGVSQSPRYKVAKRGQDVALRCDPISGHVSLFWYQQALGQGPEFLTYFQNEAQLDKSGLPSDRFFAERPEGSVSTLKIQRTQQEDSAVYLCASSPMGSSTDTQYFGPGTRLTVL.

CDR3 protein: CASSSTGGGYEQYF. The CDR3 DNA reads TGTGCCAGCAGCTCCACGGGAGGAGGCTACGAGCAGTACTTC. The chain couples TRBV5-4 to TRBJ2-7; 7 bases are shared with TRBD2. The J segment lost 3 bases and the V segment lost 3 bases, leaving 6 bases of the junction unmatched. Germline CDR1 SGHNT, CDR2 YYREEE (reference sequence). The CDR3 totals 14 residues.

The chain employs TRBV6-5 and TRBJ2-1; 10 nucleotides line up with TRBD2. The junction had 8 bases not matched to a gene; V was cut back by 2 bases and J by 7 bases. CDR3 length: 16 residues. Germline CDR1 reads MNHEY; CDR2 reads SVGAGI. CDR3 DNA sequence: TGTGCCAGCAGTTACCGGACTAGCGGAAGAGGGAATGAGCAGTTCTTC. This sequence encodes CASSYRTSGRGNEQFF.

The chain links TRBV28 to TRBJ1-2, with 7 positions matching TRBD1. The CDR3 covers 15 residues. The V gene end was trimmed by 5 bases and the J gene end by 0 bases; junction bases not matched to a gene: 6. Germline CDR1 MDHEN, CDR2 SYDVKM. The CDR3 protein is CASSPRQGTNYGYTF. The CDR3 DNA is TGTGCCAGCAGTCCCCGACAGGGAACTAACTATGGCTACACCTTC.

V and J are TRBV5-8 and TRBJ2-3; 10 bases align to TRBD2. V shed 2 bases, J shed 2 bases, and the junction held 11 bases outside the gene matches. Germline CDR1 reads SGHTS; CDR2 reads YDEGEE. This CDR3 is 18 amino acids long. CDR3 sequence reads: CASSFPGTSDPSTDTQYF. The CDR3 nucleotides are TGTGCCAGCAGCTTTCCCGGGACTAGCGACCCTTCCACAGATACGCAGTATTTT.

This clone appeared once. The CDR3 coding sequence is TGTGCCAGCAGCACTGCACAGACCGTTTCCTACGAGCAGTACTTC. Translated, it gives CASSTAQTVSYEQYF. V is TRBV28 and J is TRBJ2-7, with unresolved D. V lost 6 bases to trimming and J lost 1 base, with 16 bases between them. This CDR3 has 15 amino acids. Per the germline V gene, CDR1 is MDHEN and CDR2 is SYDVKM.

This clone was picked up one time. Here the CDR3 reads CASSVGAGTVGEKLFF. CDR3 bases: TGTGCCAGCAGCGTAGGGGCCGGGACAGTAGGTGAAAAACTGTTTTTT. The J gene is TRBJ1-4, the V gene TRBV9; 7 bases line up with TRBD1. Germline V gene sequence: CDR1 SGDLS, CDR2 YYNGEE. The CDR3 has 16 residues. The ends lost 0 bases at V and 7 bases at J; junction bases unmatched: 9.

The chain employs TRBV5-1 and TRBJ2-7, with a weak D call TRBD1 (6 bases). Germline V lookup: CDR1 SGHRS, CDR2 YFSETQ. The germline V and J ends were trimmed by 3 bases and 2 bases, with 12 bases remaining between them. The CDR3 is 14 amino acids. The CDR3 nucleotides read TGCGCCAGCAGCTCACAGGGATCAGCCTACGAGCAGTACTTC. Translated, it gives CASSSQGSAYEQYF.

CDR3 sequence: CASSYRDSYNEQFF. The CDR3 nucleotides read TGTGCCAGCAGTTACCGGGACAGCTACAATGAGCAGTTCTTC. V is TRBV6-5 and J is TRBJ2-1; 7 nucleotides align to TRBD1. CDR3 length: 14 residues. CDR1 and CDR2 from the germline V gene are MNHEY and SVGAGI. V dropped 2 bases and J dropped 3; count of bases not matched to a gene: 1.

This rearrangement joins TRBV3-1 (or the pseudogene TRBV3-2) to TRBJ2-1; D possibly corresponds to TRBD1 (6 bases). V lost 3 bases and J 5 bases, leaving 14 bases between the germline ends. The CDR3 runs 15 residues. In germline, CDR1 is LGHDT, CDR2 YNNKEL (reference sequence). The DNA of the CDR3 is TGTGCCAGCAGCCAGGACAGCTGGGTCAACAATGAGCAGTTCTTC. As protein: CASSQDSWVNNEQFF.

The rearrangement uses TRBV6-5 and TRBJ2-7; 7 bases fit TRBD2. CDR3 length: 13 residues. The V and J ends lost 8 bases and 0 bases, in that order; junction bases with no gene match: 4. CDR1 is MNHEY, CDR2 SVGAGI, per germline. This CDR3 reads CASEGGVSYEQYF. The CDR3 bases are TGTGCCAGCGAGGGAGGGGTCTCCTACGAGCAGTACTTC.

This chain joins TRBV30 and TRBJ1-1; D unresolved. Germline assignment: CDR1 GTSNPN and CDR2 SVGIG (reference sequence). CDR3 length: 14 amino acids. V shed 0 bases and J shed 1 base, with 9 bases lying between them. The CDR3 DNA is TGTGCCTGGAGTGTAGGAGCGAGGAACACTGAAGCTTTCTTT. Amino acid sequence: CAWSVGARNTEAFF.

This clone has just one count. V is TRBV11-3 and J is TRBJ1-1; D gene ambiguous. Germline CDR1 and CDR2: SGHNT and YENEEA. Trimming stripped 2 bases from V and 3 bases from J, with 7 bases between. The CDR3 is 13 amino acids. In nucleotides, the CDR3 is TGTGCCAGCAGCTTAACGAGGGACACTGAAGCTTTCTTT. This encodes CASSLTRDTEAFF.

This chain links TRBV7-9 with TRBJ1-5, with a tentative D call TRBD1 (5 bases). Trimming pared 1 base from V and 6 bases from J, leaving 13 bases between. Germline CDR1 and CDR2: SEHNR and FQNEAQ (reference sequence). The CDR3 totals 15 residues. The DNA for the CDR3 is TGTGCCAGCAGCTTAGGAGTGGGGGGGGGTCAGCCCCAGCATTTT. This codes for CASSLGVGGGQPQHF.

This chain connects TRBV30 to TRBJ2-3, with D perhaps TRBD2 (5 bases). Germline V gene sequence: CDR1 GTSNPN, CDR2 SVGIG (reference sequence). The CDR3 length is 14 residues. V gave up 3 bases and J gave up 2 bases, with 12 bases separating them. This CDR3 is CAWSLTGSTDTQYF. The CDR3 DNA reads as TGTGCCTGGAGCTTAACGGGATCCACAGATACGCAGTATTTT.

V gene TRBV15 combines with J gene TRBJ2-7; no definite D call. The CDR3 totals 15 residues. The germline V and J ends were trimmed by 5 bases and 3 bases, with 17 bases remaining between them. Per the germline V gene, CDR1 is LNHNV and CDR2 is YYDKDF (reference sequence). CDR3 amino acids: CATSVRALGNYEQYF. Written as DNA, the CDR3 is TGTGCCACCAGCGTCCGAGCCCTAGGCAACTACGAGCAGTACTTC.

This clone appeared a single time. The chain uses TRBV6-4 and TRBJ1-6; 10 positions agree with TRBD1. Germline CDR1 is MRHNA and CDR2 is SNTAGT. V lost 4 bases and J lost 10; bases outside the gene matches: 4. The CDR3 spans 14 residues. CDR3 in DNA: TGTGCCAGCAGTGGTGGGACAGGGGAATCACCCCTCCACTTT. Residues: CASSGGTGESPLHF.

This clone was found a few times. This rearrangement joins TRBV7-3 to TRBJ1-5; D is undetermined. The V gene's germline CDR1 is SGHTA and CDR2 FQGTGA. Trimming removed 2 bases at V and 6 bases at J, with 11 bases between. The CDR3 has 14 residues. CDR3 sequence reads: CASSLSGIGQPQHF. DNA of the CDR3: TGTGCCAGCAGCTTATCCGGGATTGGTCAGCCCCAGCATTTT.